This paragraph covers one T cell receptor (beta chain) sequence. Per germline, CDR1 LNHNV and CDR2 YYDKDF (reference sequence). CDR3 length: 15 amino acids. The junction had 5 bases not matched to a gene; V was cut back by 0 bases and J by 4 bases. The data stem from a study of blood T cell repertoires in COVID-19. Looking at the study overall: The origin of the acute and convalescent COVID-19 samples was the United States, Italy and Spain. Nucleic acid was either cDNA or gDNA, and it came from T cells, B-cell-depleted T cells, or PBMCs.

Study processing details: Estimation of nucleated cell counts was performed using reference gene primer amplification. Only in-frame clones appear in the TCRdb table, and some are missing; sequencing was by immunoSEQ multiplex PCR. The DNA was the basis for D and trimming; V, J and clone size are from that table. In the table there are tens of thousands of clones, around 77% of which are singletons. What was sequenced was peripheral blood. J is TRBJ1-1 and V is TRBV15; 7 nucleotides match TRBD1. This sequence was found in a man between 65 and 80 years old with active or convalescent COVID-19. CDR3 in DNA: TGTGCCACCAGCAGAGACATATACAGGGGCACTGAAGCTTTCTTT. Residues: CATSRDIYRGTEAFF.